The 2 T cell receptor beta chains below come from one sample, sequenced in a study of shared clonotypes between healthy human individuals. Clones were read by immunoSEQ multiplex PCR, and TCRdb kept only the in-frame ones, dropping some. The profile shows around 480,000 clones, over 60% of them singletons. Sequences were obtained from PBMCs. These receptors all stem from a woman between 40 and 50 years old in good health. Some clones in this sample may be carry-over from other donors' samples.

This clone was recorded once. Other DNA sequences in the sample encode the same CDR3. The chain has TRBV6-1 and TRBJ2-3; a possible D gene is TRBD1 (5 bases). CDR3 length: 12 amino acids. The V end was cut by 2 bases, the J end by 5 bases, with 5 bases between. CDR1 is MNHNS, CDR2 SASEGT, per germline. CDR3 region: CASSEQGDTQYF. In nucleotides, the CDR3 is TGTGCCAGCAGTGAACAGGGAGATACGCAGTATTTT.

The table lists this clone with many counts. V gene TRBV7-9 combines with J gene TRBJ2-1; D may be TRBD2 (5 bases). The CDR3 runs to 17 residues. V gave up 5 bases and J gave up 0 bases, with 17 bases separating them. Germline CDR1 and CDR2: SEHNR and FQNEAQ (reference sequence). For the CDR3, the DNA is TGTGCCAGCAGCACCGGACTGGACTCGGGCTCCTACAATGAGCAGTTCTTC. Translation gives CASSTGLDSGSYNEQFF.